This TCR beta chain was recorded in a study of OX40 agonist ivuxolimab in advanced cancers. About the research overall: The treatment was a fully human IgG2 OX40 agonist, ivuxolimab. A diagnosis of hepatocellular carcinoma, melanoma, renal cell or head and neck cancer was present in dose-escalation patients. General study points: The 0.1-3.0 mg/kg partial responders had among the lowest clonal expansion.

Data came from immunoSEQ multiplex PCR; TCRdb stores just in-frame clones and leaves some out. The top ten clones hold roughly 13% of a sample with 9,500 to 14,000 clones, roughly four fifths of them seen once. CDR1 and CDR2 (germline): MGHRA, YSYEKL. This CDR3 contains 12 residues. Trimming took off 2 bases at V and 1 base at J, with 2 bases between the two ends. Remarks on this clone: Antigen: not known.

The TCR sequence derives from an adult with an advanced solid tumor such as melanoma, head and neck, liver or kidney cancer. J is TRBJ1-1 and V is TRBV4-1; D uncertain. Sequencing used CD4+ or CD8+ T cells sorted from blood, obtained in a trial of the OX40 agonist ivuxolimab. The CDR3 DNA sequence: TGCGCCAGCAGCCAACAGAACACTGAAGCTTTCTTT. Its translation is CASSQQNTEAFF.